This T cell receptor beta chain is drawn from a study of blood T cell repertoires in COVID-19. Background on the study: Sites in the United States, Italy and Spain provided acute and convalescent COVID-19 samples. PBMCs, B-cell-depleted T cells, or T cells provided the cDNA or gDNA that made up the material.

The CDR3 covers 13 residues. CDR1 and CDR2 (germline): SGHKS, YYEKEE (reference sequence). V lost 3 bases to trimming and J lost 5 bases, with 8 bases between them. Authors' analysis steps: Estimation of nucleated cell counts was performed using reference gene primer amplification. Repertoires were generated with immunoSEQ multiplex PCR, while TCRdb's copy carries only in-frame clones and drops some. Clone size and V and J calls were adopted from that table, with D and trimming inferred from the DNA. The profile shows roughly 71,000 clones, 80% of them singletons. This clone was detected a few times. Material: peripheral blood. The V gene is TRBV5-5, the J gene TRBJ1-4; D uncertain. The sequence was collected from a man aged 70 or older who had recovered from COVID-19. The CDR3 nucleotides read TGTGCCAGCAGCTGGGCGCCGAATGAAAAACTGTTTTTT. Translated: CASSWAPNEKLFF.